This T cell receptor beta chain stems from a study of T cell responses to AZD1222 COVID-19 vaccine. Sequenced by immunoSEQ multiplex PCR; TCRdb stores in-frame clones only, minus some. The sample holds more than 150,000 clones, 90% seen once. J gave up 6 bases and V 1 base, and 6 bases lay outside the gene matches. Per germline, CDR1 SGHDN and CDR2 FVKESK. The CDR3 loop spans 16 amino acids. The clonotype comes from an adult in good health. Material: peripheral blood, obtained on day 0 of AZD1222 vaccination. The chain is built from TRBV14 and TRBJ2-5; TRBD1 matches at 12 bases. The CDR3 nucleotides read TGTGCCAGCAGCCAAGCCGGGACAGGGGGCTTAAAGACCCAGTACTTC. Translated: CASSQAGTGGLKTQYF.